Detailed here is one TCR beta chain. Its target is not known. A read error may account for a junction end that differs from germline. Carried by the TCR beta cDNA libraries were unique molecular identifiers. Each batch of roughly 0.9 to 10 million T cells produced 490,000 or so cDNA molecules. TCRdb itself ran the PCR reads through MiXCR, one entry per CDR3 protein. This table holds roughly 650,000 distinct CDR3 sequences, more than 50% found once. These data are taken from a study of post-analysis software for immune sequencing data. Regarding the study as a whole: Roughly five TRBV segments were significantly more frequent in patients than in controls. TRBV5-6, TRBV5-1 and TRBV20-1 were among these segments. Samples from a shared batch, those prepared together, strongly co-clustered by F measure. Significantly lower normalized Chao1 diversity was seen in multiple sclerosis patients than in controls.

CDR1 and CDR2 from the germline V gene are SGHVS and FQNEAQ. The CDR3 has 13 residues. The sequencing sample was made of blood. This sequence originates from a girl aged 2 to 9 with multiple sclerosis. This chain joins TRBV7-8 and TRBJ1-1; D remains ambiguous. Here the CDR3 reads CAGSLVDVSEAFF. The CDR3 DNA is TGTGCCGGCAGCTTAGTCGACGTCTCTGAAGCTTTCTTT.